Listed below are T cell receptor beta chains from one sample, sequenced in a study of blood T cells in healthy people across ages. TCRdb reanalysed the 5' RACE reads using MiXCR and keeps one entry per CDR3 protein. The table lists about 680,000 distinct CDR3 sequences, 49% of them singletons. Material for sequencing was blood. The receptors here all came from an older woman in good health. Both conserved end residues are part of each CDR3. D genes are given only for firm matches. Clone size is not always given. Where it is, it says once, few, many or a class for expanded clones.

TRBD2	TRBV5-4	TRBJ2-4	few	TGTGCCAGCAGCTTGCTGAGTAGCGGGAGGGCAAACATTCAGTACTTC	CASSLLSSGRANIQYF
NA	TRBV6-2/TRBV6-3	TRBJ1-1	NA	TGTGCCAGCAGTTATATGATGAACACTGAAGCTTTCTTT	CASSYMMNTEAFF
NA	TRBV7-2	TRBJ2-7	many	TGTGCCAGCAGCCTCCGGACGGGCCCCTACGAGCAGTACTTC	CASSLRTGPYEQYF
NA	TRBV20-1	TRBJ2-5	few	TGCAGTGCTAGGAACGGTCGGGGTGAAAGAGAGACCCAGTACTTC	CSARNGRGERETQYF
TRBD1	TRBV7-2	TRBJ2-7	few	TGTGCCAGCAGCTTACGGGGGGGACAGGGGATCTCCTACGAGCAGTACTTC	CASSLRGGQGISYEQYF
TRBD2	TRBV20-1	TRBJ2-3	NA	TGCAGTGCTAGAGATAGGGGAGCGGGGTTCACAGATACGCAGTATTTT	CSARDRGAGFTDTQYF
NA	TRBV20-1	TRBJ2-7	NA	TGCAGTGCTAGGGTGCCTAGCGCTCCCTACGAGCAGTACTTC	CSARVPSAPYEQYF
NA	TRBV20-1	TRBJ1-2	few	TGCAGTGCTAGAGATCGGGCAAGAATGAACTATGGCTACACCTTC	CSARDRARMNYGYTF
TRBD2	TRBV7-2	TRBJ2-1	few	TGTGCCAGCAGCTCAAGCGGGGCCGCCTACAATGAGCAGTTCTTC	CASSSSGAAYNEQFF
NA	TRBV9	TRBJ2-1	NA	TGTGCCAGCAGCGCGAGCGGGACAGTCTACAATGAGCAGTTCTTC	CASSASGTVYNEQFF
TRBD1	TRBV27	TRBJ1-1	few	TGTGCCAGCAGTCCGACAGGGCTCACTGAAGCTTTCTTT	CASSPTGLTEAFF
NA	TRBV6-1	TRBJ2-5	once	TGTGCCAGCAGTGAAAACCCATACGGAGTCACAGAGACCCAGTACTTC	CASSENPYGVTETQYF
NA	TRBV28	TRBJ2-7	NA	TGTGCCAGCAGTCCAGGAGGGTCGAGCTCCTACGAGCAGTACTTC	CASSPGGSSSYEQYF
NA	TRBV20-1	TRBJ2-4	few	TGCAGTGCTAGGGATAGGCGGCAGCAAAACATTCAGTACTTC	CSARDRRQQNIQYF
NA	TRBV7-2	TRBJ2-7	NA	TGTGCCAGCAGTTCTTATTCCGGACAGCTCTCCTACGAGCAGTACTTC	CASSSYSGQLSYEQYF
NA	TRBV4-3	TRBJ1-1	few	TGCGCCAGCAGCCAAGATCCCATTGTGGCCACTGAAGCTTTCTTT	CASSQDPIVATEAFF
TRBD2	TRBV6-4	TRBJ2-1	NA	TGTGCCAGCAGTGGGGTAGCGGGATCGGACAATGAGCAGTTCTTC	CASSGVAGSDNEQFF
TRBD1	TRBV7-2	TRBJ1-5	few	TGTGCCAGCAGCTATGGGACAGGGCGCGGCAATCAGCCCCAGCATTTT	CASSYGTGRGNQPQHF
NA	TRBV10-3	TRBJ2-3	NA	TGTGCCATAACGGTCTTAGCCTCAGATACGCAGTATTTT	CAITVLASDTQYF
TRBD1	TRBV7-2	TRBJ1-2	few	TGTGCCAGCAGCTTTGGGAACAGGGGCGCCTATGGCTACACCTTC	CASSFGNRGAYGYTF
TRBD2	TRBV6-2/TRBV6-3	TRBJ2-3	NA	TGTGCCAGCAGTTACTCCTCGGGAGGAGTTTCAGATACGCAGTATTTT	CASSYSSGGVSDTQYF
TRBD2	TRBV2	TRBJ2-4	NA	TGTGCCAGCGGGCGGAGCGGGATTCAGATTGACATTCAGTACTTC	CASGRSGIQIDIQYF
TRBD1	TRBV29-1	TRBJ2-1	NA	TGCAGCGTGGACAGGATCGGGATCAATGAGCAGTTCTTC	CSVDRIGINEQFF
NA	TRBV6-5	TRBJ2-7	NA	TGTGCCAGCAGGAGGGAGGGGGTCTACGAGCAGTACTTC	CASRREGVYEQYF
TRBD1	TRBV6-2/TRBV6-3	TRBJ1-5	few	TGTGCCAGCAGTTACTCGAGGGGACAGTTTGTGCCCCAGCATTTT	CASSYSRGQFVPQHF
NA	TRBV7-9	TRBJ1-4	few	TGTGCCAGCAGCTATACAAGCAGAATGACGAATGAAAAACTGTTTTTT	CASSYTSRMTNEKLFF
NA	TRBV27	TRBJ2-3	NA	TGTGCCAGCATCAACCGACGGCCCGATGGCACAGATACGCAGTATTTT	CASINRRPDGTDTQYF
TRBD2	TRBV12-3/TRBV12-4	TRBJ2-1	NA	TGTGCCAGCAGTTGGGGAAGGAGGGGACTAGCGGGAGGCGGTGAGCAGTTCTTC	CASSWGRRGLAGGGEQFF
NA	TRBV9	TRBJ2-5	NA	TGTGCCAGCAGCGCCTCTACCACCCAAGAGACCCAGTACTTC	CASSASTTQETQYF
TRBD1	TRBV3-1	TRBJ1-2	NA	TGTGCCAGCAGCCAAGATCCACAGGGGGCCGGCGGCTACACCTTC	CASSQDPQGAGGYTF
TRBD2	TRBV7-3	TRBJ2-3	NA	TGTGCCAGCAGCTTCGGACTAGCGGGCACAGATACGCAGTATTTT	CASSFGLAGTDTQYF
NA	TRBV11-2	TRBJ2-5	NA	TGTGCCAGCAGCTTAGATATACGGGGAAGGGAGACCCAGTACTTC	CASSLDIRGRETQYF
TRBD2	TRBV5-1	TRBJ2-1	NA	TGCGCCAGCAGCACCTGGACTAGCGGGAACTACAATGAGCAGTTCTTC	CASSTWTSGNYNEQFF
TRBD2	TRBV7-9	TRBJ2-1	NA	TGTGCCAGCAGCTTAGTACTAGCGGGAGAACCCAATGGGCAGTTCTTC	CASSLVLAGEPNGQFF
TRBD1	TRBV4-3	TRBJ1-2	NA	TGCGCCAGCAGCCGGTATGACTCAGGGGGCGGCTACACCTTC	CASSRYDSGGGYTF
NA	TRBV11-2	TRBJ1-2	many	TGTGCCAGCAGCGGCCGGGACATCCGCAAATTAAACTATGGCTACACCTTC	CASSGRDIRKLNYGYTF
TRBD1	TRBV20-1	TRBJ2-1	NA	TGCAGTGCTAGAGACCTCGGGACAGGGCTTCATCATGAGCAGTTCTTC	CSARDLGTGLHHEQFF
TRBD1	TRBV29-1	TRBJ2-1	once	TGCAGCGTTGAGTGGGACAGGGACAATGAGCAGTTCTTC	CSVEWDRDNEQFF
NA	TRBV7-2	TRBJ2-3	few	TGTGCCAGCAGCTTAGTGAGCGGAGGGCCCACAGATACGCAGTATTTT	CASSLVSGGPTDTQYF
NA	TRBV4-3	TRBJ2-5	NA	TGCGCCAGCAGCCAAGATGTGCGGGCTCGGGAGAATGAGCAGTACTTC	CASSQDVRARENEQYF
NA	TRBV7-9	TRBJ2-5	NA	TGTGCCAGCAGCTCCTCAGGGGCTCCCCAAGAGACCCAGTACTTC	CASSSSGAPQETQYF
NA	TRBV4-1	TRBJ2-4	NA	TGCGCCAGCAGCCAAGGAGTCTTCCTAGCCAAAAACATTCAGTACTTC	CASSQGVFLAKNIQYF
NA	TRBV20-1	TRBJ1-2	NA	TGCAGTGCCGAATTGGGGCCCCGTTTCTACACCTTC	CSAELGPRFYTF
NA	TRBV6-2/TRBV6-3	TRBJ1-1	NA	TGTGCCAGCAGTTTACGACAAGGGTGGACAACTGAAGCTTTCTTT	CASSLRQGWTTEAFF
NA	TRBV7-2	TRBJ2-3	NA	TGTGCCAGCAGCTTGTATCCTTTTACGCAGTATTTT	CASSLYPFTQYF
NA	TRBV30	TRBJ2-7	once	TGTGCCTGGAGTGTAGAATACGAGCAGTACTTC	CAWSVEYEQYF
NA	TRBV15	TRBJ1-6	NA	TGTGCCACCAGCACACGACAGTATAATTCACCCCTCCACTTT	CATSTRQYNSPLHF
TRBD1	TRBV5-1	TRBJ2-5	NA	TGCGCCAGCAGCTGGACAGGGGGAACACAAGAGACCCAGTACTTC	CASSWTGGTQETQYF
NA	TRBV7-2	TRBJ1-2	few	TGTGCCAGCAGCGCAGGACAACTGTATGGCTACACCTTC	CASSAGQLYGYTF